These T cell receptor beta chains were read from a single sample in a study of CD8 T cells in ankylosing spondylitis. Using its own MiXCR run on the 5' RACE reads, TCRdb lists one record per CDR3 protein. Here the sample spans fewer than 250,000 distinct CDR3 sequences, roughly 24% being singletons. Sequencing used blood, either unsorted or a sorted T cell fraction (not recorded which). Every receptor here comes from a male donor with ankylosing spondylitis or in good health (not recorded which). The CDR3 runs from the conserved cysteine through the conserved F or W. A D gene is named only where the DNA matches it firmly. Size is omitted from some rows. Given values are once, few, many or a class for expanded clones.

>TRBV15|-|many|TRBJ1-4
TGTGCCACCAGCCGATGGGGTAATGAAAAACTGTTTTTT
CATSRWGNEKLFF
>TRBV28|-|many|TRBJ2-7
TGTGCCAGCAGTTCCATGAGCTCCTACGAGCAGTACTTC
CASSSMSSYEQYF
>TRBV7-9|TRBD1|few|TRBJ2-7
TGTGCCGGGGAAAGACAGGGGGCCTCCTACGAGCAGTACTTC
CAGERQGASYEQYF
>TRBV5-1|-|many|TRBJ1-3
TGCGCCAGCCGGACCGAGGGTTCTGGAAACACCATATATTTT
CASRTEGSGNTIYF
>TRBV3-1|-|few|TRBJ2-3
TGTGCCAGCAAACCCGGCGGGCCTAGCACAGATACGCAGTATTTT
CASKPGGPSTDTQYF
>TRBV5-1|TRBD1|many|TRBJ2-7
TGCGCCAGCAGCTCGGGACAGGGAGGGACCTACGAGCAGTACTTC
CASSSGQGGTYEQYF
>TRBV12-3/TRBV12-4|-|many|TRBJ2-7
TGTGCCAGCAGTTTAGCGCGAACAGGTGGTGGGTACGAGCAGTACTTC
CASSLARTGGGYEQYF
>TRBV29-1|-|many|TRBJ2-3
TGCAGCGCAAGAGCCCCAGATACGCAGTATTTT
CSARAPDTQYF
>TRBV4-1|TRBD1|many|TRBJ1-4
TGCGCCAGCAGCCATGGGGGACAGGCTGCTGAAAAACTGTTTTTT
CASSHGGQAAEKLFF
>TRBV12-3/TRBV12-4|TRBD2|many|TRBJ2-1
TGTGCCAGCAGTGGCGGGACTAGCGGGAGCCTAAGCTCCTACAATGAGCAGTTCTTC
CASSGGTSGSLSSYNEQFF
>TRBV6-1|TRBD2|-|TRBJ2-1
TGTGCCAGCAGACCGACGACTAGCGGGAGGGGAAATGAGCAGTTCTTC
CASRPTTSGRGNEQFF
>TRBV6-1|-|-|TRBJ1-2
TGTGCCAGCAGCAGAAGACAGGTCGGCGGCTACACCTTC
CASSRRQVGGYTF
>TRBV7-8|TRBD2|-|TRBJ2-7
TGTGCCAGCAGCTCATTAGCGGGAGCGGCCCACGAGCAGTACTTC
CASSSLAGAAHEQYF
>TRBV4-2|-|-|TRBJ2-5
TGTGCCAGCAGCCAAGACCCTACAGGTCTAGAGACCCAGTACTTC
CASSQDPTGLETQYF
>TRBV5-6|TRBD1|-|TRBJ2-1
TGTGCCAGCAGCATGCAACAGGGGATGAATGAGCAGTTCTTC
CASSMQQGMNEQFF
>TRBV6-1|-|once|TRBJ2-7
TGTGCCAGCTCCCGTGGTCGGCCCAACTACGAGCAGTACTTC
CASSRGRPNYEQYF
>TRBV28|TRBD2|many|TRBJ2-3
TGTGCCAGCAGCGGACTAGCGGAGGTGACTAGCACAGATACGCAGTATTTT
CASSGLAEVTSTDTQYF
>TRBV28|-|-|TRBJ1-6
TGTGCCAGCAGTTTTGGGGCGACAATATGGATTTCACCCCTCCACTTT
CASSFGATIWISPLHF
>TRBV12-3/TRBV12-4|TRBD1|many|TRBJ2-7
TGTGCCAGCACCGGAAACAGGGGAAAGTACGAGCAGTACTTC
CASTGNRGKYEQYF
>TRBV4-2|-|-|TRBJ2-7
TGTGCCAGCAGCCAAGATTCTGGGGGAACGAACTACGAGCAGTACTTC
CASSQDSGGTNYEQYF
>TRBV29-1|-|few|TRBJ1-1
TGCAGCGTGCAAAGGGTATCCAACACTGAAGCTTTCTTT
CSVQRVSNTEAFF
>TRBV29-1|-|-|TRBJ1-1
TGCAGCTTGGACGGGAACACTGAAGCTTTCTTT
CSLDGNTEAFF
>TRBV29-1|TRBD1|few|TRBJ2-2
TGCAGTGCGGACAGGGGTCACACCGGGGAGCTGTTTTTT
CSADRGHTGELFF
>TRBV5-1|-|few|TRBJ1-5
TGCGCCAGCAGCCGGGGGTCCAATCAGCCCCAGCATTTT
CASSRGSNQPQHF
>TRBV6-1|-|-|TRBJ2-1
TGTGCCAGCAGTGACTATGAGCAGTTCTTC
CASSDYEQFF
>TRBV20-1|TRBD1|-|TRBJ2-4
TGCAGTGCTACCGGACAGGGCGACATTCAGTACTTC
CSATGQGDIQYF
>TRBV20-1|-|few|TRBJ1-5
TGCAGTGCTAGAGATGCCCAGGGCAATCAGCCCCAGCATTTT
CSARDAQGNQPQHF
>TRBV29-1|-|few|TRBJ2-4
TGCAGCGTTGACGGCAGGGTGAAAAACATTCAGTACTTC
CSVDGRVKNIQYF
>TRBV20-1|-|-|TRBJ2-5
TGCAGTGTCTACCGGGAGACCCAGTACTTC
CSVYRETQYF
>TRBV10-3|-|-|TRBJ2-7
TGTGCCATCAGTGAGACTAGTACGCAGCAGTACTTC
CAISETSTQQYF
>TRBV12-3/TRBV12-4|-|many|TRBJ1-5
TGTGCCAGCAGCATAGCGGGCTATAGCAATCAGCCCCAGCATTTT
CASSIAGYSNQPQHF
>TRBV7-2|-|many|TRBJ2-7
TGTGCCAGCAGCTTAACCTCGGGCGAGCAGTACTTC
CASSLTSGEQYF
>TRBV20-1|-|many|TRBJ2-7
TGCAGTGCTAGGGACAACACCTACGAGCAGTACTTC
CSARDNTYEQYF
>TRBV6-1|TRBD1|-|TRBJ1-6
TGTGCCAGCAGTGCCGGGACAGGGAATTCACCCCTCCACTTT
CASSAGTGNSPLHF
>TRBV4-2|-|-|TRBJ2-1
TGTGCCAGCAGCATCTCCCTCGGTTTTCGGACTGGGCTTCGGGATGAGCAGTTCTTC
CASSISLGFRTGLRDEQFF
>TRBV5-4|TRBD2|many|TRBJ2-2
TGTGCCAGCAGCTCCGGGACTAGCGGGAACACCGGGGAGCTGTTTTTT
CASSSGTSGNTGELFF
>TRBV20-1|TRBD2|-|TRBJ2-5
TGCAGTGCTAGACCGGCTAGCGGTAAAGAGACCCAGTACTTC
CSARPASGKETQYF
>TRBV5-1|-|many|TRBJ2-1
TGCGCCAGCAGCTTCCAAGTATCCTACAATGAGCAGTTCTTC
CASSFQVSYNEQFF
>TRBV20-1|-|many|TRBJ2-5
TGCAGTGCTCGGACTTCCCAAGAGACCCAGTACTTC
CSARTSQETQYF
>TRBV20-1|-|-|TRBJ2-5
TGCAGTGTCCCTCGGCTGCTGGCCGAGACCCAGTACTTC
CSVPRLLAETQYF
>TRBV5-6|-|many|TRBJ2-1
TGTGCCAGCAGCAGCTCACGTCGACAGCTACTCTACAATGAGCAGTTCTTC
CASSSSRRQLLYNEQFF
>TRBV7-2|TRBD1|-|TRBJ1-2
TGTGCCAGCAGCTCGGGACAGGGGAATGGCTACACCTTC
CASSSGQGNGYTF